The 11 T cell receptor beta chains listed next were all sequenced from one sample in a study of identical twins. TCRdb reanalysed the 5' RACE reads using MiXCR and keeps one entry per CDR3 protein. The table shows about 890,000 distinct CDR3 sequences, with 9% to 15% occurring only once. A further study also used this sample, focusing on yellow fever vaccine responses in identical twins.

The sample taken for sequencing was PBMCs. The receptors stem from a woman between 18 and 29 years old in good health.

This clonotype was seen ten or more times. The chain couples TRBV12-3 or TRBV12-4 to TRBJ1-5; possible D gene TRBD1, 5 bases. CDR3 length: 15 residues. The V end lost 6 bases, the J end lost 0 bases, and 12 bases lay between the germline ends. The CDR3 bases are TGTGCCAGCAGCCCGGGACCTTATAGCAATCAGCCCCAGCATTTT. It translates to CASSPGPYSNQPQHF.

This clonotype showed up just a few times. This chain connects TRBV6-5 to TRBJ2-5; 11 positions agree with TRBD2. The CDR3 is made up of 15 amino acids. The V and J ends lost 2 bases and 4 bases, in that order; junction bases with no gene match: 3. Germline CDR1 is MNHEY and CDR2 is SVGAGI. CDR3: CASSYLAGGGETQYF. For the CDR3, the DNA is TGTGCCAGCAGTTACCTAGCGGGGGGCGGAGAGACCCAGTACTTC.

Ten or more counts support this clonotype. The gene calls are TRBV12-3 or TRBV12-4 and TRBJ1-2, with TRBD1 identical over 7 bases. Trimming cost V 7 bases and J 4 bases; bases outside gene matches: 9. The CDR3 is made up of 14 amino acids. The DNA of the CDR3 is TGTGCCAGCACCCTTGACAGGGAACTCTATGGCTACACCTTC. This encodes CASTLDRELYGYTF.

This clonotype was found a few times. The chain joins TRBV10-2 to TRBJ2-2; tentative D call: TRBD2 (7 bases). The CDR3 runs 17 residues. Germline-derived CDR1 and CDR2 are WSHSY and SAAADI. With 6 bases removed from V and 4 bases from J, the gap between germline ends came to 21 bases. The CDR3 DNA is TGCGCCAGCAGCCAATACTTGGGGGGGGCGGCCACCGGGGAGCTGTTTTTT. It is translated as CASSQYLGGAATGELFF.

This clonotype was seen a handful of times. The chain links TRBV24-1 to TRBJ2-1; weak D call: TRBD2 (5 bases). Deletions cut 4 bases from V and 8 bases from J, with 11 bases between. This CDR3 is built from 13 residues. Per the germline V gene, CDR1 is KGHDR and CDR2 is SFDVKD. In DNA, the CDR3 is TGTGCCACCAGTGAAGAGGGTTGGTATGAGCAGTTCTTC. Encoded protein: CATSEEGWYEQFF.

The chain has TRBV19 and TRBJ2-1; 12 nucleotides match TRBD2. The ends lost 1 base at V and 7 bases at J; junction bases unmatched: 14. CDR1 is LNHDA and CDR2 is SQIVND in the germline V gene (reference sequence). The CDR3 length is 19 residues. For the CDR3, the DNA is TGTGCCAGTAGTATAGGAAGGCTAGCGGGAGGGAGAAGGAGAAATGAGCAGTTCTTC. Protein sequence: CASSIGRLAGGRRRNEQFF.

This clonotype was seen a handful of times. The chain couples TRBV28 to TRBJ2-7; D possibly corresponds to TRBD2 (6 bases). CDR1 and CDR2 from the germline V gene are MDHEN and SYDVKM. Trimming cost V 1 base and J 1 base, with 14 bases left between them. The CDR3 is 16 residues long. CDR3: CASSLYRDFKSYEQYV. CDR3 in DNA: TGTGCCAGCAGTTTATACCGGGACTTTAAATCCTACGAGCAGTACGTC.

This CDR3 is CASSLYGGGLASTDTQYF. The CDR3 bases are TGCGCCAGCAGCTTGTACGGTGGCGGTCTCGCTAGCACAGATACGCAGTATTTT. The J gene is TRBJ2-3, the V gene TRBV5-1; D remains ambiguous. Germline loops: CDR1 SGHRS, CDR2 YFSETQ. This CDR3 is 18 amino acids long. V was shortened by 1 base and J by 0 bases, with 18 bases between the two germline ends.

This clonotype was found many times. Mismatch with germline at one junction end may stem from a read error. The chain joins TRBV12-3 or TRBV12-4 to TRBJ2-1, with D perhaps matching TRBD2 (6 bases). The CDR3 is 12 residues long. The CDR3 DNA is TGCGCCAGCAGCTTGGGCGGGATTGAGCAGTTCTTC. Amino acid sequence: CASSLGGIEQFF.

The chain links TRBV24-1 to TRBJ2-6, with D possibly being TRBD1 (5 bases). Trimming left V 11 bases short and J 1 base short, with 8 bases between. This CDR3 comprises 13 residues. Germline V CDR1 and CDR2: KGHDR, SFDVKD. In DNA, the CDR3 is TGTGCCAGATACAGGTCTGGGGCCAACGTCCTGACTTTC. Translating gives CARYRSGANVLTF.

This clonotype was recorded a few times. The chain combines TRBV7-9 with TRBJ2-1, with 8 bases that match TRBD2. Losses at the gene ends were 7 bases for V and 10 bases for J; bases not matched to a gene: 15. CDR1 and CDR2 from the germline V gene are SEHNR and FQNEAQ (reference sequence). The CDR3 runs to 15 residues. The CDR3 nucleotides are TGTGCCAGCACCCTTTCCGGACTAGCTACAGGGGAGCAGTTCTTC. This sequence encodes CASTLSGLATGEQFF. The whole variable domain, filled in from reference TRBV7-9 and TRBJ2-1, reads DTGVSQNPRHKITKRGQNVTFRCDPISEHNRLYWYRQTLGQGPEFLTYFQNEAQLEKSRLLSDRFSAERPKGSFSTLEIQRTEQGDSAMYLCASTLSGLATGEQFFGPGTRLTVL.